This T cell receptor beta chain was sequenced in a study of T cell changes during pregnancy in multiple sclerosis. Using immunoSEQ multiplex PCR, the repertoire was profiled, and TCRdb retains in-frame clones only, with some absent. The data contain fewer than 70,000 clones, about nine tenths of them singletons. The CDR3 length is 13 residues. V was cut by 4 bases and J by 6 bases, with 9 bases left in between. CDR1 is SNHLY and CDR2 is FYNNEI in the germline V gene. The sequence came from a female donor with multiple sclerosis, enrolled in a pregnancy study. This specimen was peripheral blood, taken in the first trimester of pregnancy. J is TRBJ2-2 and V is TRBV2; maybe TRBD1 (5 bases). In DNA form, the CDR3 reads TGTGCCAGCAGTGGGCAGGGTCCCGGGGAGCTGTTTTTT. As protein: CASSGQGPGELFF.